A selection of T cell receptor beta chains follows, all from one sample in a study of response to subunit inactivated influenza vaccine. TCRdb called the RT-PCR reads again in MiXCR, with one record for every CDR3 protein. The table lists fewer than 700,000 distinct CDR3 sequences, 10% to 15% of them singletons. The sample in question was PBMCs from blood, obtained about 40 days after vaccination. These receptors all stem from a man in his fifties who received an inactivated influenza vaccine. The conserved cysteine and the conserved F or W are not part of the CDR3 here. A D gene is named only where the DNA matches it firmly. Clone size is given for some rows only: seen once, a few or many times, or a class if the clone is expanded.

d_gene	v_gene	abundance	j_gene	CDR3aa
TRBD1	TRBV10-3	few	TRBJ2-2	AISARTGLNTGELF
TRBD1	TRBV7-2	few	TRBJ2-7	ASSFTGTGPSYEQY
.	TRBV4-3	.	TRBJ1-2	ASSQIHGAANYGYT
.	TRBV7-9	.	TRBJ2-7	ASSATPTYKQY
.	TRBV20-1	.	TRBJ2-1	SAESGTPAQQF
TRBD2	TRBV2	many	TRBJ2-1	ASSEVLAESSYNEQF
TRBD2	TRBV10-3	many	TRBJ2-7	AISEPAGSSYEQY
TRBD2	TRBV4-3	few	TRBJ2-7	ASSQSGGPYEQY
.	TRBV7-3	many	TRBJ1-1	ASSLKTNTEAF
TRBD2	TRBV12-3/TRBV12-4	many	TRBJ2-7	ASSVREDYEQY
.	TRBV7-6	.	TRBJ2-1	ASSLREIYNEQF
.	TRBV7-2	.	TRBJ2-5	ASSLWGRQETQY
.	TRBV7-3	few	TRBJ1-1	ASSLRGVNTEAF
.	TRBV6-6	many	TRBJ2-1	ASRMERYNEQF
.	TRBV18	.	TRBJ1-5	ASSPPREDRQPQH
.	TRBV29-1	.	TRBJ2-7	SVSRGNEQY
TRBD1	TRBV24-1	.	TRBJ2-1	ATSDPHRGFDEQF